This TCR beta chain was profiled in a study of T cell responses to AZD1222 COVID-19 vaccine. Study-wide points: Nearly half of spike-specific TCRs reportedly target variant regions that are unmutated in the B.1.351 and B.1.1.7 variants. Most donors were white British, females outnumbered males, and clonal diversity was possibly underestimated. Researchers took repertoire samples only after the peak T cell response had come. CD4 TCRs associated with vaccination spanned spike, dominating at 160-218 and 743-854.

Repertoires were generated with immunoSEQ multiplex PCR, while TCRdb's copy carries only in-frame clones and drops some. The table lists some 100,000 clones, around 87% of them singletons. Notes on this clone: The antigen remains undetermined.

Germline V gene lookup returns CDR1 SEHNR and CDR2 FQNEAQ (reference sequence). CDR3 length: 14 residues. V was shortened by 5 bases and J by 6 bases, with 16 bases between the two germline ends. The specimen comprised peripheral blood, sampled 28 days after the second AZD1222 dose. The clonotype originates from an adult who received the AZD1222 COVID-19 vaccine. The genes are TRBV7-9 and TRBJ1-2; D might be TRBD1 (6 bases). The CDR3 loop is CASSNAGARDGYTF. CDR3 coding DNA: TGTGCCAGCAGCAACGCGGGGGCCAGGGATGGCTACACCTTC.